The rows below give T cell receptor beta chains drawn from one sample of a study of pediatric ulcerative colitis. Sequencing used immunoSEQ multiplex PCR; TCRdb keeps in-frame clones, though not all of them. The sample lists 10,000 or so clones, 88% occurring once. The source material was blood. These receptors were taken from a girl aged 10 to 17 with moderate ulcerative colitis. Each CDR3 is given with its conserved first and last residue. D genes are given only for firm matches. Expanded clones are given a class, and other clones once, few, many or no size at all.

CDR3 DNA: TGTGCCAGCAGCGTGACTAGCTTCTCCTACAATGAGCAGTTCTTC; CDR3 protein: CASSVTSFSYNEQFF; clone size: NA; D gene: TRBD2; J gene: TRBJ2-1; V gene: TRBV9
CDR3 DNA: TGTGCCAGCAGGGAAGGGGGCTCTGGCTACACCTTC; CDR3 protein: CASREGGSGYTF; clone size: NA; D gene: TRBD1; J gene: TRBJ1-2; V gene: TRBV28
CDR3 DNA: TGTGCCAGCAGCCTAGAACAGGGAATTTCCCACGAGCAGTACTTC; CDR3 protein: CASSLEQGISHEQYF; clone size: NA; D gene: NA; J gene: TRBJ2-7; V gene: TRBV9
CDR3 DNA: TGTGCCAGCAGCTTGGGGCCATTTACTGAAGCTTTCTTT; CDR3 protein: CASSLGPFTEAFF; clone size: NA; D gene: NA; J gene: TRBJ1-1; V gene: TRBV7-8
CDR3 DNA: TGTGCCAGCTCACAGGGGGGGGGCGTCGCTTACGAGCAGTACTTC; CDR3 protein: CASSQGGGVAYEQYF; clone size: NA; D gene: NA; J gene: TRBJ2-7; V gene: TRBV18
CDR3 DNA: TGTGCCAGCAGTCCCCCGGGGCGAAACAGGGGAGAGGGCAATCAGCCCCAGCATTTT; CDR3 protein: CASSPPGRNRGEGNQPQHF; clone size: NA; D gene: TRBD1; J gene: TRBJ1-5; V gene: TRBV28
CDR3 DNA: TGTGCCAGCAGTTTAGGCGGGGAAAACAATGAGCAGTTCTTC; CDR3 protein: CASSLGGENNEQFF; clone size: NA; D gene: NA; J gene: TRBJ2-1; V gene: TRBV28
CDR3 DNA: TGTGCCAGCAGCTCTGGATCGAGGGGGCTTTTGGGAGGAGCTTTCTTT; CDR3 protein: CASSSGSRGLLGGAFF; clone size: once; D gene: TRBD1; J gene: TRBJ1-1; V gene: TRBV7-9
CDR3 DNA: TGCGCCAGCAGCCAGCACCCTGCGCGGGGGGGTGCTGGAAACACCATATATTTT; CDR3 protein: CASSQHPARGGAGNTIYF; clone size: NA; D gene: NA; J gene: TRBJ1-3; V gene: TRBV4-1
CDR3 DNA: TGTGCCAGCAGCTTAGGAGGTGGGGCTGGAAACACCATATATTTT; CDR3 protein: CASSLGGGAGNTIYF; clone size: NA; D gene: NA; J gene: TRBJ1-3; V gene: TRBV7-2
CDR3 DNA: TGTGCCAGCAGCGTAGAGATAGGGACGAACACTGAAGCTTTCTTT; CDR3 protein: CASSVEIGTNTEAFF; clone size: NA; D gene: NA; J gene: TRBJ1-1; V gene: TRBV9
CDR3 DNA: TGTGCCATCAGCGTAGCGGGGGGGAACACAGATACGCAGTATTTT; CDR3 protein: CAISVAGGNTDTQYF; clone size: NA; D gene: TRBD2; J gene: TRBJ2-3; V gene: TRBV10-3
CDR3 DNA: TGCAGTGCTCCCGGACTCTATGGCTACACCTTC; CDR3 protein: CSAPGLYGYTF; clone size: NA; D gene: NA; J gene: TRBJ1-2; V gene: TRBV20-1
CDR3 DNA: TGCGCCAGCAGTGAACAACGACAGGGTCGTGAAGCTTTCTTT; CDR3 protein: CASSEQRQGREAFF; clone size: NA; D gene: TRBD1; J gene: TRBJ1-1; V gene: TRBV10-1
CDR3 DNA: TGTGCCAGCAGTTTAGGGGGATCTGGGGCCAACGTCCTGACTTTC; CDR3 protein: CASSLGGSGANVLTF; clone size: NA; D gene: NA; J gene: TRBJ2-6; V gene: TRBV28
CDR3 DNA: TGTGCCAGCAGTCTTCTTCGGTCACCCCTCCACTTT; CDR3 protein: CASSLLRSPLHF; clone size: NA; D gene: NA; J gene: TRBJ1-6; V gene: TRBV27
CDR3 DNA: TGTGCCAGCACCCTAGCTGGGCCCTCCTACGAGCAGTACTTC; CDR3 protein: CASTLAGPSYEQYF; clone size: NA; D gene: NA; J gene: TRBJ2-7; V gene: TRBV6-6
CDR3 DNA: TGTGCTAGTGGTTTGGTAGGGACAGGGGACACTGAAGCTTTCTTT; CDR3 protein: CASGLVGTGDTEAFF; clone size: NA; D gene: TRBD1; J gene: TRBJ1-1; V gene: TRBV12-5
CDR3 DNA: TGTGCCAGCAGCCGGGGACGGCTAGAAGCTTTCTTT; CDR3 protein: CASSRGRLEAFF; clone size: few; D gene: NA; J gene: TRBJ1-1; V gene: TRBV7-9
CDR3 DNA: TGTGCCAGTACCTCAGCTAACACTGAAGCTTTCTTT; CDR3 protein: CASTSANTEAFF; clone size: few; D gene: NA; J gene: TRBJ1-1; V gene: TRBV19
CDR3 DNA: TGTGCCAGCGTTAAGAGCTCCTACAATGAGCAGTTCTTC; CDR3 protein: CASVKSSYNEQFF; clone size: NA; D gene: NA; J gene: TRBJ2-1; V gene: TRBV7-9
CDR3 DNA: TGTGCCAGCAGCCCAACCCGACAGGGGGCGGTAAACGAGCAGTACTTC; CDR3 protein: CASSPTRQGAVNEQYF; clone size: NA; D gene: TRBD1; J gene: TRBJ2-7; V gene: TRBV6-6